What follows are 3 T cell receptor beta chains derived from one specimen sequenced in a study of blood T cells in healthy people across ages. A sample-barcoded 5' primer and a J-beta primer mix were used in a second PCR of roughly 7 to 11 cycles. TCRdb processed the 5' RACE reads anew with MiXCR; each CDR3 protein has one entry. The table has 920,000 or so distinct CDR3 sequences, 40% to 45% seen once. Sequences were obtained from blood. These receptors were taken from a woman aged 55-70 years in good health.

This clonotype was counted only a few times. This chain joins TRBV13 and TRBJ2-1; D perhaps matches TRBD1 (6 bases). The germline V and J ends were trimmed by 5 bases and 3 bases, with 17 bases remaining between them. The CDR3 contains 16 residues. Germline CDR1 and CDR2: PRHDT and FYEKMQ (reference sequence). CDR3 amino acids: CASSPGKGGVYNEQFF. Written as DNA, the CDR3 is TGTGCCAGCAGCCCCGGGAAAGGGGGAGTCTACAATGAGCAGTTCTTC.

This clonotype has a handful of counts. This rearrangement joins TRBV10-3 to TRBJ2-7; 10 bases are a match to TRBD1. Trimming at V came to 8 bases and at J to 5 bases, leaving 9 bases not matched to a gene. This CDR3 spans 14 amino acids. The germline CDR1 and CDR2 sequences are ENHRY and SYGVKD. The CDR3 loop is CAIGSGTGANEQYF. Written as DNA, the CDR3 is TGTGCCATCGGGTCCGGGACAGGGGCGAACGAGCAGTACTTC.

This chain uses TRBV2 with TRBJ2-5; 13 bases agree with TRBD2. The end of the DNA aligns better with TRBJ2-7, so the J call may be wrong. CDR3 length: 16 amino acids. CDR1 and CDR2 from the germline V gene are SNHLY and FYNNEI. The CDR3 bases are TGTGCCAGCAGCCCAACTAGCGGGAGGGCCCGGTACGAGCAGTACTTC. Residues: CASSPTSGRARYEQYF.